A few counts support the clone carrying this TCR beta chain. Its specificity is unknown. The sample originates from a study of a mutant IDH1 vaccine in newly diagnosed glioma. Study-level information: Patients were started on vaccination 4-6 weeks after radiotherapy alone, or with temozolomide cycles. Radiotherapy, temozolomide, or both had been given previously, and both were given to most. Patients under treatment included around 60% males and approximately 40% females and had a mean age of approximately 40 years.

Time point reported: week 11, during vaccination. A 20-mer mutant IDH1 peptide at 300 ug was injected subcutaneously with topical imiquimod. Astrocytomas found in donors were new, WHO grade 3 or 4, IDH1-mutant and ATRX-lost. The CDR3 covers 13 residues. V lost 3 bases, J lost 9 bases, and 15 bases lay in between. Germline loops: CDR1 MNHNS, CDR2 SASEGT. TCRdb keeps only in-frame clones here, not all; method: immunoSEQ multiplex PCR. The sample yields 50,000 to 60,000 clones, roughly 90% seen once. The source material was PBMCs, sampled from a glioma patient whose treatment included an IDH1 peptide vaccine. This TCR came from a man aged 50 to 59 with glioma. V is TRBV6-1 and J is TRBJ2-7; D is tentatively TRBD1 or TRBD2 (5 bases each). The CDR3 spells CASSDGTVEWQYF. In nucleotides, the CDR3 is TGTGCCAGCAGTGACGGGACCGTTGAGTGGCAGTACTTC.